The source of this T cell receptor (beta chain) is a study of cytomegalovirus exposure and HLA in healthy donors. Turning to the study itself: Researchers previously reported finding about 110 million unique TCR beta sequences from approximately 200 million T cells.

Regarding this clone: Its matching antigen is unknown.

PCR primers comprised 60 Vbeta and 13 Jbeta primers. TCRdb's table, derived via immunoSEQ multiplex PCR, lists solely in-frame clones and lacks some. The sample consists of 74,000 or so clones, approximately 71% of them appearing once. General study findings and limits: Donors belonging to an Asian-associated ancestry cluster reportedly showed fewer N-insertions in productive TCRs than the 666-donor mean, according to what a later analysis found.

The sequenced sample was PBMCs. The receptor was isolated from a woman in her 40s in good health and CMV-seronegative.

CDR3 nucleotides: TGCGCCAGCAGCTTGAGACCTACCGGGGACATTCAGTACTTC. Encoded protein: CASSLRPTGDIQYF. This chain links TRBV5-1 with TRBJ2-4, with D tentatively TRBD2 (5 bases). V was clipped by 1 base and J by 8 bases, with 13 bases between them. The CDR3 contains 14 residues. The germline CDR1 and CDR2 sequences are SGHRS and YFSETQ. The full variable domain, completed using reference TRBV5-1 and TRBJ2-4, is KAGVTQTPRYLIKTRGQQVTLSCSPISGHRSVSWYQQTPGQGLQFLFEYFSETQRNKGNFPGRFSGRQFSNSRSEMNVSTLELGDSALYLCASSLRPTGDIQYFGAGTRLSVL.